These 9 T cell receptor beta chains share one sample of origin, sequenced in a study of PD-L1 blockade in urothelial cancer. Method: immunoSEQ multiplex PCR; TCRdb's copy keeps in-frame clones and lacks some. The table lists approximately 47,000 clones, around 86% of them singletons, with 1.5% to 2% in the top ten. Time point specified: pretreatment peripheral blood. The sample consisted of PBMCs, taken around atezolizumab (anti-PD-L1) treatment. Receptors were obtained from a man aged 45-65 years with urothelial cancer.

The chain uses TRBV19 and TRBJ2-3, with D tentatively TRBD2 (5 bases). Trimming took 2 bases from V and 2 from J, leaving 5 bases between them. The germline V gene encodes CDR1 LNHDA and CDR2 SQIVND (reference sequence). CDR3 length: 13 residues. CDR3 protein: CASSIRDTDTQYF. CDR3 DNA sequence: TGTGCCAGTAGTATACGGGACACAGATACGCAGTATTTT.

The V call is TRBV15, the J call TRBJ2-1; D remains ambiguous. The CDR3 totals 12 residues. Trimming shortened V by 3 bases and J by 10 bases, and 10 bases separated the two germline ends. CDR1 is LNHNV and CDR2 is YYDKDF in the germline V gene (reference sequence). CDR3 sequence (DNA): TGTGCCACCAGCAGCGAAAGGCGGGAGCAGTTCTTC. It translates to CATSSERREQFF.

The chain uses TRBV6-1 and TRBJ1-3; D gene unclear. V gave up 3 bases and J gave up 4 bases, with 4 bases separating them. This CDR3 is 12 amino acids long. Germline V gene data show CDR1 as MNHNS and CDR2 as SASEGT. The CDR3 region has the DNA TGTGCCAGCAGTGAGTTAGGAAACACCATATATTTT. This gives the protein CASSELGNTIYF.

The J gene is TRBJ2-2, the V gene TRBV19; TRBD1 matches 9 bases. CDR3 length: 14 residues. The J segment lost 4 bases and the V segment lost 5 bases, leaving 2 bases of the junction unmatched. The germline gives CDR1 LNHDA, CDR2 SQIVND (reference sequence). CDR3 sequence (DNA): TGTGCCAGTAGTTTGGGACAGGGCACCGGGGAGCTGTTTTTT. Its translation is CASSLGQGTGELFF.

J is TRBJ2-3 and V is TRBV6-4, with D possibly being TRBD1 (6 bases). This CDR3 region has 14 residues. The V gene's germline CDR1 is MRHNA and CDR2 SNTAGT. Trimming removed 0 bases at V and 4 bases at J, with 8 bases between. The CDR3 protein is CASSDSKGADTQYF. In DNA, the CDR3 is TGTGCCAGCAGTGACTCGAAGGGGGCAGATACGCAGTATTTT.

J is TRBJ2-7 and V is TRBV5-1; 7 nucleotides line up with TRBD2. Germline CDR1 SGHRS, CDR2 YFSETQ. Trimming removed 1 base from V and 2 bases from J; junction bases left unmatched: 3. CDR3 size: 14 residues. The CDR3 nucleotides read TGCGCCAGCAGCTTGTCGGGACTACCCTACGAGCAGTACTTC. It encodes CASSLSGLPYEQYF.

This chain connects TRBV10-2 to TRBJ2-5, with no clear D. Trimming removed 7 bases at V and 1 base at J, with 10 bases between. The CDR3 is made up of 13 amino acids. Germline V CDR1 and CDR2: WSHSY, SAAADI. The CDR3: CASTRVIQETQYF. The CDR3 DNA sequence: TGCGCCAGCACGCGAGTCATCCAAGAGACCCAGTACTTC.

This clone was recorded a few times. The J gene is TRBJ2-2, the V gene TRBV10-3; 9 bases match TRBD1. Germline CDR1 is ENHRY and CDR2 is SYGVKD. The CDR3 extends over 16 amino acids. After removal of 7 bases from V and 2 bases from J, the junction contained 8 bases not matched to a gene. CDR3 sequence (DNA): TGTGCCATCAACGCAGACAGGGGGGAAAACACCGGGGAGCTGTTTTTT. This codes for CAINADRGENTGELFF.

This sequence joins TRBV19 and TRBJ2-3; D gene ambiguous. V shed 0 bases and J shed 3 bases, with 7 bases lying between them. CDR3 length: 14 residues. Germline V gene data show CDR1 as LNHDA and CDR2 as SQIVND (reference sequence). The CDR3 protein is CASSIDHITDTQYF. CDR3 in DNA: TGTGCCAGTAGTATAGATCACATTACAGATACGCAGTATTTT.